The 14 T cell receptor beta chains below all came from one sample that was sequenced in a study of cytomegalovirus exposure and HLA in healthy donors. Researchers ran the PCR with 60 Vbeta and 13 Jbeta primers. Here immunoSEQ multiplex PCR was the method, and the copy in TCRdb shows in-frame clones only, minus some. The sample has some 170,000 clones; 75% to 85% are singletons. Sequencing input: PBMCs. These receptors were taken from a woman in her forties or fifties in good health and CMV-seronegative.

For the CDR3, the DNA is TGTGCCAGCAGTTTCGGTTGGGAGCAGTTCTTC. It translates to CASSFGWEQFF. The rearrangement joins TRBV27 to TRBJ2-1; no clear D. The V gene's germline CDR1 is MNHEY and CDR2 SMNVEV (reference sequence). This CDR3 has 11 residues. Trimming took off 3 bases at V and 10 bases at J, with 7 bases between the two ends.

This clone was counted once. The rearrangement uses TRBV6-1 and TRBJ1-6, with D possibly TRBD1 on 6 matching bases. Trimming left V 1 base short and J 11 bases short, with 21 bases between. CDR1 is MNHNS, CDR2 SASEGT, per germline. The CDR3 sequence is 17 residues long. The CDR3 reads CASSEGGRGIAGPPLHF. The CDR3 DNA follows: TGTGCCAGCAGTGAAGGCGGCAGGGGAATTGCTGGGCCACCCCTCCACTTT.

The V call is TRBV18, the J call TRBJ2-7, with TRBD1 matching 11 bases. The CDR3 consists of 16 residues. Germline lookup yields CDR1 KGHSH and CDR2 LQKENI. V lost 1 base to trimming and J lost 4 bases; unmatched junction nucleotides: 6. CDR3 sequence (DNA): TGTGCCAGCTCACCACAAATCGGGACAGGGGGTTACGAGCAGTACTTC. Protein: CASSPQIGTGGYEQYF.

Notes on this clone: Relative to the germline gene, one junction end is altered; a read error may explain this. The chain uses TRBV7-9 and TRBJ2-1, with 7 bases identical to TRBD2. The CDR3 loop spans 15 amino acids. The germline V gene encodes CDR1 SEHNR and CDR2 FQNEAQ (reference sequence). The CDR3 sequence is CSSSSRYTSDNEQFF. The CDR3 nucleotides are TGTTCCAGCAGCTCAAGATATACTAGCGACAATGAGCAGTTCTTC.

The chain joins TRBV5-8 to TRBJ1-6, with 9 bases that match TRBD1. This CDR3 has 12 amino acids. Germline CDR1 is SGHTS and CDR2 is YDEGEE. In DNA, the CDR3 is TGTGGACAGGGGGTCGGGAATTCACCCCTCCACTTT. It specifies CGQGVGNSPLHF. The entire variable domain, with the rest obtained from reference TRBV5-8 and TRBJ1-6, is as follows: EAGVTQSPTHLIKTRGQQATLRCSPISGHTSVYWYQQALGLGLQFLLWYDEGEERNRGNFPPRFSGRQFPNYSSELNVNALELEDSALYLCGQGVGNSPLHFGNGTRLTVT.

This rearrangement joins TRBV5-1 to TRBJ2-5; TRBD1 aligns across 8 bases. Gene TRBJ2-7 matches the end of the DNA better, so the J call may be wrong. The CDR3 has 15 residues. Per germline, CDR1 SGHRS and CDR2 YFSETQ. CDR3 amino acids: CASSYYEGQDYEQYF. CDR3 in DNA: TGCGCCAGCAGCTACTACGAGGGACAGGACTACGAGCAGTACTTC.

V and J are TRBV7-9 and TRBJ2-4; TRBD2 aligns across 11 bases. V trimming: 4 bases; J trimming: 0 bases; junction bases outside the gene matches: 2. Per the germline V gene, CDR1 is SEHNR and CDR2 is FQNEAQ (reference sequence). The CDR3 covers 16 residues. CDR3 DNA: TGTGCCAGCAGCTCTCTAGCGGGGGGAGCCAAAAACATTCAGTACTTC. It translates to CASSSLAGGAKNIQYF.

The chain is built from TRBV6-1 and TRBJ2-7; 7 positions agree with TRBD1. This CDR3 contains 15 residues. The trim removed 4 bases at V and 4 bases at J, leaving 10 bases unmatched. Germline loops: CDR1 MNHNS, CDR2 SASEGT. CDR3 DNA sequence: TGTGCCAGCAGTGTGACGAGGGGGCCCTCTTACGAGCAGTACTTC. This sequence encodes CASSVTRGPSYEQYF.

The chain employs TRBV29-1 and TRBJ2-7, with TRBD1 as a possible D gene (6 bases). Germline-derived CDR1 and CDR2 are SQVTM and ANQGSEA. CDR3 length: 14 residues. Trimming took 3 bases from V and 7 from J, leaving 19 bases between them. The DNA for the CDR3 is TGCAGCGTTGATTTGGGGCAGGGGTTAAGGGAGCAGTACTTC. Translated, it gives CSVDLGQGLREQYF.

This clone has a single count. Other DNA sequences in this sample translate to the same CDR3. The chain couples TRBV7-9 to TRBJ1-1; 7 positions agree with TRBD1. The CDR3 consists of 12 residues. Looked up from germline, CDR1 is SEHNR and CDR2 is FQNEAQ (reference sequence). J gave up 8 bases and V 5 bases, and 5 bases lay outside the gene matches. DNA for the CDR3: TGTGCCAGCAGCGCCGGGACAGCCGAAGCTTTCTTT. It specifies CASSAGTAEAFF.

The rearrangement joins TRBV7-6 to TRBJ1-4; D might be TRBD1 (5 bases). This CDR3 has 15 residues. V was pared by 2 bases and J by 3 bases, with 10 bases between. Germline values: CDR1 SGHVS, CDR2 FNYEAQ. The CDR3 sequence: CASSLKGQANEKLFF. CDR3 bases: TGTGCCAGCAGCTTAAAGGGGCAGGCTAATGAAAAACTGTTTTTT.

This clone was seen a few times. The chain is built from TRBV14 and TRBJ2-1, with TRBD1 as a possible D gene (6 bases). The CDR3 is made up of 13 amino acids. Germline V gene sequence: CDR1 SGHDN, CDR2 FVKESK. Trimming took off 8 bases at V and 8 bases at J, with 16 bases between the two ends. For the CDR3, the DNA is TGTGCCAGCGGGGACATCAATATCGATGAGCAGTTCTTC. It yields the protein CASGDINIDEQFF.

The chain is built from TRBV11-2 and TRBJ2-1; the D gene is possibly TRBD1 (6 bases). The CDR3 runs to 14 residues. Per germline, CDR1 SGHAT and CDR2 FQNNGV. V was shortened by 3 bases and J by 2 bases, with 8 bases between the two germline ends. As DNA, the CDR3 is TGTGCCAGCAGCTTTCAGGGGACCTACAATGAGCAGTTCTTC. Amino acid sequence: CASSFQGTYNEQFF.

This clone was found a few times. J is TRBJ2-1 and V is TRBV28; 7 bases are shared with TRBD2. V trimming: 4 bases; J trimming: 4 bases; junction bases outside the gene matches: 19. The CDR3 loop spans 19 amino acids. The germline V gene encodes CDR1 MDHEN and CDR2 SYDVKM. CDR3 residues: CASSSFSDPTSRTYNEQFF. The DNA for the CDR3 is TGTGCCAGCAGTTCTTTCTCCGACCCGACTAGCCGCACTTACAATGAGCAGTTCTTC.